The source of this T cell receptor (beta chain) is a study of technical replicates of blood from a handful of donors. TCRdb's table, derived via immunoSEQ multiplex PCR, lists solely in-frame clones and lacks some. The sample shows some 62,000 clones, around 87% of them seen only once. Germline V gene sequence: CDR1 SGHNT, CDR2 YYREEE (reference sequence). The CDR3 runs to 14 residues. Trimming pared 2 bases from V and 0 bases from J, leaving 8 bases between. The receptor was isolated from a human donor in good health. Some clones in this sample may be carry-over from other donors' samples. The sequencing sample was made of PBMCs. The rearrangement links TRBV5-4 to TRBJ1-2, with D tentatively TRBD1 (5 bases). The CDR3 DNA follows: TGTGCCAGCAGCTTCCGGGGGTCTAACTATGGCTACACCTTC. Encoded protein: CASSFRGSNYGYTF.